This T cell receptor beta chain was sequenced in a study of blood T cell repertoires in COVID-19. Study summary: Sites in the United States, Italy and Spain provided acute and convalescent COVID-19 samples. T cells, B-cell-depleted T cells, or PBMCs supplied cDNA or gDNA.

Authors' methods: Amplified reference gene primers provided the basis for estimating nucleated cell counts. This table comes from immunoSEQ multiplex PCR, and its TCRdb copy is limited to in-frame clones, with some not included. D and trimming were read from the DNA, whereas the V and J calls and clone size are those reported in that table. This sample has about 15,000 clones; 80% to 90% occur once, and the top ten carry roughly a third. From germline, CDR1 is SGHRS and CDR2 YFSETQ. V shed 4 bases, J shed 3 bases, and the junction held 5 bases outside the gene matches. The CDR3 consists of 15 residues.

The source material was peripheral blood. J is TRBJ2-5 and V is TRBV5-1; TRBD1 matches at 11 bases. This clonotype was obtained from a man in his 70s in a cohort sampled during active COVID-19. CDR3 in DNA: TGCGCCAGCAGCGTGGACAGGGGGCGAGAAGAGACCCAGTACTTC. Encoded protein: CASSVDRGREETQYF.